Detailed here is one T cell receptor (beta chain). This entry is derived from a study of blood T cell repertoires in COVID-19. About the research overall: COVID-19 samples from acute and convalescent phases originated in the United States, Italy and Spain.

The participants were between roughly 18 and 100 years old and came from roughly 25 US areas. TCRdb keeps only in-frame clones here, not all; method: immunoSEQ multiplex PCR. Among about 160,000 clones, roughly 80% were seen once, and the ten largest hold less than 4%. The germline V gene has CDR1 LGHDT and CDR2 YNNKEL (reference sequence). The CDR3 spans 14 residues. The V gene lost 8 bases and the J gene lost 5 bases, with 13 bases spanning the gap. This clonotype was obtained from an older woman who had recovered from COVID-19. The rearrangement uses TRBV3-1 (or the pseudogene TRBV3-2) and TRBJ1-6; D might be TRBD1 (6 bases). Sequenced material: PBMCs or T cells enriched from blood (not recorded which). This CDR3 reads CASSGTTNNSPLHF. In DNA, the CDR3 is TGTGCCAGCTCCGGGACAACGAATAATTCACCCCTCCACTTT.